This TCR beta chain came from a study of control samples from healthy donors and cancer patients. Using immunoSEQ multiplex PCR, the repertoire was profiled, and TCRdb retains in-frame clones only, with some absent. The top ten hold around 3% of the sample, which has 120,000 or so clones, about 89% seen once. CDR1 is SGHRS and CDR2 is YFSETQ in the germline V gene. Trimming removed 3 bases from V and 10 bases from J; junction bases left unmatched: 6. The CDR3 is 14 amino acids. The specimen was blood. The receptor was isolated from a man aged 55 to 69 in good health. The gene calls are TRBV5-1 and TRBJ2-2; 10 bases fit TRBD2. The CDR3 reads CASSYGLAAEELFF. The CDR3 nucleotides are TGCGCCAGCAGCTACGGACTAGCGGCTGAGGAGCTGTTTTTT.